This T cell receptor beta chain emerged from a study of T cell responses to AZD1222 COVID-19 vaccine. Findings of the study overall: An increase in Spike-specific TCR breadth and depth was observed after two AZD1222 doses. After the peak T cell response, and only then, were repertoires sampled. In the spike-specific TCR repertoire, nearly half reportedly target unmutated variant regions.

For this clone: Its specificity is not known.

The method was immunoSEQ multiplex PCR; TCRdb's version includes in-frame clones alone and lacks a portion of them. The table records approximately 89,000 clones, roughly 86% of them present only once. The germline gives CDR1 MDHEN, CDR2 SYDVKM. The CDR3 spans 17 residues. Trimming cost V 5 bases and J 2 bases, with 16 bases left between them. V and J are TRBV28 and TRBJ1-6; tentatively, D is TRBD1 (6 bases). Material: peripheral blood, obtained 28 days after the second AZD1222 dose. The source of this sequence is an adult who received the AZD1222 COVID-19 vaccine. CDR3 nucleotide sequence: TGTGCCAGCAGTCCCCTGGGGACACCAACCTATAATTCACCCCTCCACTTT. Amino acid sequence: CASSPLGTPTYNSPLHF.